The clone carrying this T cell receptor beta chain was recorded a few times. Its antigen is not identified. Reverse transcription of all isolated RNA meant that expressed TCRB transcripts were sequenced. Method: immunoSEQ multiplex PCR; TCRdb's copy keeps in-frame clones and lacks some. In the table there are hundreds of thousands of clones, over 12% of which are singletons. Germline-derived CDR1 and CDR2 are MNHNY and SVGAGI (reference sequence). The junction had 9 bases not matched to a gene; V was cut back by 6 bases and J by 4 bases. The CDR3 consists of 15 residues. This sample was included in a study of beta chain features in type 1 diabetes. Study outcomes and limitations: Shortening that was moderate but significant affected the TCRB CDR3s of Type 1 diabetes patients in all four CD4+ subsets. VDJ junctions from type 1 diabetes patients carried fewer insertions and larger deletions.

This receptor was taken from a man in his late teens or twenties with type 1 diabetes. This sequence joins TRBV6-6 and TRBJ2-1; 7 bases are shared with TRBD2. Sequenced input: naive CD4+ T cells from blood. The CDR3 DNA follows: TGTGCCAGCAGCCCGACACTAGCGACATACAATGAGCAGTTCTTC. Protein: CASSPTLATYNEQFF.